Presented here are 26 T cell receptor beta chains from one specimen sequenced in a study of T-cell reconstitution after alpha-beta-depleted transplantation in children. Unique molecular identifiers were used to barcode this TCRbeta library. TCRdb fed the PCR reads into MiXCR, producing one record per CDR3 protein. The data show some 600,000 distinct CDR3 sequences, over 10% seen once. The material sequenced was PBMCs, mostly from graft donor cells, taken 360 days after TCRalphabeta/CD19-depleted stem cell transplant. These receptors came from a male patient aged 10 to 17 who had a stem cell transplant for acute myeloid leukemia, so the T cells may come from the graft donor.

The sample holds a few counts of this clonotype. This chain links TRBV12-3 or TRBV12-4 with TRBJ2-1; D is perhaps TRBD1 or TRBD2 (5 bases each). V shed 8 bases and J shed 4 bases, with 18 bases lying between them. This CDR3 region has 15 residues. The DNA for the CDR3 is TGTGCCAGCGGAGAGGGAAGGGGTCCATACAATGAGCAGTTCTTC. It translates to CASGEGRGPYNEQFF.

The gene calls are TRBV7-8 and TRBJ2-3; 7 positions agree with TRBD2. The germline CDR1 and CDR2 sequences are SGHVS and FQNEAQ. The V gene end was trimmed by 5 bases and the J gene end by 1 base; junction bases not matched to a gene: 12. The CDR3 is made up of 17 amino acids. The DNA for the CDR3 is TGTGCCAGCAGCCAACGGCCCCAGCGGGACCGCACAGATACGCAGTATTTT. Its protein is CASSQRPQRDRTDTQYF.

This clonotype appeared many times. This rearrangement joins TRBV29-1 to TRBJ1-6, with D possibly matching TRBD1 (5 bases). The germline V gene has CDR1 SQVTM and CDR2 ANQGSEA. The CDR3 sequence is 14 residues long. V lost 5 bases, J lost 2 bases, and 10 bases lay in between. CDR3 bases: TGCAGCGTTCGGGCAGGGCCCTATAATTCACCCCTCCACTTT. This gives the protein CSVRAGPYNSPLHF.

This chain connects TRBV29-1 to TRBJ2-7; tentatively, D is TRBD1 (6 bases). Germline V CDR1 and CDR2: SQVTM, ANQGSEA. The CDR3 is 12 residues long. V lost 4 bases, J lost 6 bases, and 13 bases lay in between. CDR3 coding DNA: TGCAGCGTTGGGGGCAGGGGTGTCGAGCAGTACTTC. This sequence encodes CSVGGRGVEQYF.

There are a few counts of this clonotype. The chain links TRBV7-9 to TRBJ2-7; D is unclear. CDR1 and CDR2 (germline): SEHNR, FQNEAQ (reference sequence). This CDR3 contains 12 residues. Trimming pared 8 bases from V and 2 bases from J, leaving 10 bases between. The CDR3 coding sequence is TGTGCCAGCGAGACACTTACCTACGAGCAGTACTTC. Encoded protein: CASETLTYEQYF.

In its sample, this clonotype was seen many times. The V call is TRBV20-1, the J call TRBJ2-3; a possible D gene is TRBD1 (6 bases). The CDR3 runs 13 residues. CDR1 DFQATT and CDR2 SNEGSKA come from the germline V gene (reference sequence). The ends were cut back, 5 bases at V and 1 base at J, with 10 bases in the middle. The CDR3 sequence: CSAAGGGTDTQYF. CDR3 sequence (DNA): TGCAGTGCTGCTGGGGGCGGCACAGATACGCAGTATTTT.

This clonotype turned up a few times. The rearrangement links TRBV28 to TRBJ1-5; 7 nucleotides match TRBD1. The germline V gene encodes CDR1 MDHEN and CDR2 SYDVKM. Unmatched junction bases numbered 9, after V lost 6 bases and J lost 4 bases. The CDR3 is 15 amino acids. The CDR3 region has the DNA TGTGCCAGCAGATCAGGGACAGCCGTAAATCAGCCCCAGCATTTT. The encoded protein is CASRSGTAVNQPQHF.

This clonotype came up a few times. The rearrangement uses TRBV6-5 and TRBJ2-7, with 10 bases lining up with TRBD2. CDR1 MNHEY and CDR2 SVGAGI come from the germline V gene. The CDR3 is made up of 17 amino acids. V lost 2 bases to trimming and J lost 3 bases; unmatched junction nucleotides: 10. The CDR3 region has the DNA TGTGCCAGCAGTTACGGTCCGGGGACTAGCGCGAACTACGAGCAGTACTTC. Translation: CASSYGPGTSANYEQYF.

V is TRBV12-3 or TRBV12-4 and J is TRBJ2-6; D remains ambiguous. This CDR3 contains 17 residues. V lost 0 bases, J lost 0 bases, and 9 bases lay in between. The CDR3 here is CASSLAMTRSGANVLTF. The CDR3 bases are TGTGCCAGCAGTTTAGCGATGACCCGCTCTGGGGCCAACGTCCTGACTTTC.

The genes are TRBV28 and TRBJ2-1; TRBD2 agrees at 13 bases. The germline V gene encodes CDR1 MDHEN and CDR2 SYDVKM. J gave up 3 bases and V 1 base, and 6 bases lay outside the gene matches. The CDR3 is 18 residues long. This CDR3 reads CASSLLGRTSGSYNEQFF. In DNA form, the CDR3 reads TGTGCCAGCAGTTTATTAGGTCGGACTAGCGGGAGCTACAATGAGCAGTTCTTC. Supplemented by reference TRBV28 and TRBJ2-1, the full variable domain reads DVKVTQSSRYLVKRTGEKVFLECVQDMDHENMFWYRQDPGLGLRLIYFSYDVKMKEKGDIPEGYSVSREKKERFSLILESASTNQTSMYLCASSLLGRTSGSYNEQFFGPGTRLTVL.

This clonotype was seen a few times. This chain connects TRBV7-9 to TRBJ2-5; TRBD2 matches at 9 bases. This CDR3 region has 16 residues. Unmatched junction bases numbered 11, after V lost 5 bases and J lost 4 bases. Germline V gives CDR1 SEHNR, CDR2 FQNEAQ (reference sequence). The CDR3 nucleotides read TGTGCCAGCAGCACAACGACGGCGGGAGGGGGAGAGACCCAGTACTTC. Translation: CASSTTTAGGGETQYF. The complete variable domain, with remaining parts taken from reference TRBV7-9 and TRBJ2-5, reads DTGVSQNPRHKITKRGQNVTFRCDPISEHNRLYWYRQTLGQGPEFLTYFQNEAQLEKSRLLSDRFSAERPKGSFSTLEIQRTEQGDSAMYLCASSTTTAGGGETQYFGPGTRLLVL.

In its sample, this clonotype was seen many times. J is TRBJ2-2 and V is TRBV6-4, with D uncertain. The CDR3 sequence is 14 residues long. The V end was cut by 1 base, the J end by 1 base, with 4 bases between. Per germline, CDR1 MRHNA and CDR2 SNTAGT. As DNA, the CDR3 is TGTGCCAGCAGTGACTATTTGAACACCGGGGAGCTGTTTTTT. This sequence encodes CASSDYLNTGELFF.

This sequence joins TRBV7-3 and TRBJ2-1, with 8 bases matching TRBD2. V dropped 5 bases and J dropped 6; count of bases not matched to a gene: 15. The CDR3 contains 17 residues. The germline V gene encodes CDR1 SGHTA and CDR2 FQGTGA. In nucleotides, the CDR3 is TGTGCCAGCAGCCCCATCCCCCGGGAGGGCCTGATCAATGAGCAGTTCTTC. Amino acids: CASSPIPREGLINEQFF.

This clonotype was detected only a few times. The chain has TRBV18 and TRBJ2-7; D gene unclear. The CDR3 is made up of 13 amino acids. Trimming removed 1 base from V and 5 bases from J, with 9 bases in between. Germline loops: CDR1 KGHSH, CDR2 LQKENI. The CDR3 DNA reads as TGTGCCAGCTCACCACTTGGTCGGGACGAGCAGTACTTC. The encoded protein is CASSPLGRDEQYF. The variable domain in full, completed from reference TRBV18 and TRBJ2-7, reads NAGVMQNPRHLVRRRGQEARLRCSPMKGHSHVYWYRQLPEEGLKFMVYLQKENIIDESGMPKERFSAEFPKEGPSILRIQQVVRGDSAAYFCASSPLGRDEQYFGPGTRLTVT.

This clonotype was observed a few times. CDR3 bases: TGCAGTGCTAGCCGGGGCAGGGGGCCTCACCGGACCAAAAACATTCAGTACTTC. It codes for CSASRGRGPHRTKNIQYF. V is TRBV20-1 and J is TRBJ2-4; 8 positions match TRBD1. The CDR3 contains 18 residues. Germline V gene lookup returns CDR1 DFQATT and CDR2 SNEGSKA (reference sequence). J lost 2 bases, V lost 3 bases, and 15 bases had no gene match.

The genes are TRBV29-1 and TRBJ2-3; D remains unclear. Trimming removed 6 bases at V and 0 bases at J, with 7 bases between. The CDR3 has 12 residues. Germline loops: CDR1 SQVTM, CDR2 ANQGSEA. The CDR3: CSVKDSTDTQYF. The CDR3 DNA sequence: TGCAGCGTGAAAGATAGCACAGATACGCAGTATTTT.

This clonotype was counted only a few times. The J gene is TRBJ1-1, the V gene TRBV5-1, with unresolved D. The germline gives CDR1 SGHRS, CDR2 YFSETQ. The V end was cut by 2 bases, the J end by 0 bases, with 5 bases between. The CDR3 totals 13 residues. The chain's CDR3 is CASSFKMNTEAFF. The CDR3 DNA sequence: TGCGCCAGCAGCTTTAAAATGAACACTGAAGCTTTCTTT.

The rearrangement joins TRBV4-2 to TRBJ2-1, with D unresolved. The V and J ends lost 4 bases and 6 bases respectively, with 10 bases between them. The length of the CDR3 is 13 residues. The germline CDR1 and CDR2 sequences are LGHNA and YNFKEQ. CDR3 in amino acids: CASSPRRTNEQFF. CDR3 in DNA: TGTGCCAGCAGCCCCCGCAGGACCAATGAGCAGTTCTTC.

This chain links TRBV6-1 with TRBJ1-4; D may be TRBD1 (5 bases). From germline, CDR1 is MNHNS and CDR2 SASEGT. V lost 3 bases and J 3 bases, leaving 11 bases between the germline ends. CDR3 size: 15 residues. For the CDR3, the DNA is TGTGCCAGCAGTGAGATACAGGCGGCTAATGAAAAACTGTTTTTT. Translated: CASSEIQAANEKLFF.

This clonotype was detected a few times. The chain is built from TRBV19 and TRBJ2-1, with D perhaps given as TRBD1 or TRBD2 (5 bases each). The CDR3 is made up of 15 amino acids. Germline V gene sequence: CDR1 LNHDA, CDR2 SQIVND (reference sequence). The V end lost 2 bases, the J end lost 10 bases, and 18 bases lay between the germline ends. CDR3 sequence (DNA): TGTGCCAGTAGTATAAGGTTGGCAAGTTGGGGGGAGCAGTTCTTC. It is translated as CASSIRLASWGEQFF.

This chain joins TRBV20-1 and TRBJ2-7, with 11 bases identical to TRBD2. V lost 6 bases and J lost 2; bases outside the gene matches: 9. The CDR3 is 15 residues long. Germline CDR1 is DFQATT and CDR2 is SNEGSKA (reference sequence). The DNA of the CDR3 is TGCAGTGCCATGGACGGGACTAGCGGAACCTACGAGCAGTACTTC. Its translation: CSAMDGTSGTYEQYF.

Of note for this clonotype: The junction and the germline gene differ at one end; a read error may be behind it. The J gene is TRBJ1-1, the V gene TRBV4-1; no clear D gene. Germline V gene data show CDR1 as MGHRA and CDR2 as YSYEKL. The CDR3 loop spans 12 amino acids. CDR3 sequence (DNA): TGCGCCAGCAGCCAAGATCCCTCGGAGTGGGCTTTT. Its translation is CASSQDPSEWAF.

The J gene is TRBJ1-4, the V gene TRBV28, with D hard to call. The germline V gene encodes CDR1 MDHEN and CDR2 SYDVKM. The V gene lost 3 bases and the J gene lost 8 bases, with 16 bases spanning the gap. This CDR3 is built from 15 residues. The CDR3 DNA follows: TGTGCCAGCAGTTTCCCAACCGGCGTTAGGGAAAAACTGTTTTTT. It is translated as CASSFPTGVREKLFF.

There are a few counts of this clonotype. The CDR3, as DNA: TGCAGCCTGCAACTAGCGGGTGAGCAGTTCTTC. The encoded protein is CSLQLAGEQFF. The chain is built from TRBV29-1 and TRBJ2-1, with 9 bases lining up with TRBD2. The V gene end was trimmed by 8 bases and the J gene end by 9 bases; junction bases not matched to a gene: 5. This CDR3 is 11 amino acids long. Germline CDR1 and CDR2: SQVTM and ANQGSEA.

This clonotype was picked up a small number of times. The V call is TRBV29-1, the J call TRBJ1-2; D remains unclear. Germline V gives CDR1 SQVTM, CDR2 ANQGSEA. Trimming shortened V by 0 bases and J by 8 bases, and 16 bases separated the two germline ends. The CDR3 is 14 residues long. CDR3 DNA: TGCAGCGTTGAAGATTGGGTCCCTATCGCGGGCTACACCTTC. It is translated as CSVEDWVPIAGYTF.

The chain couples TRBV18 to TRBJ1-4, with 7 positions matching TRBD1. Germline values: CDR1 KGHSH, CDR2 LQKENI. The CDR3 has 16 amino acids. Unmatched junction bases numbered 21, after V lost 6 bases and J lost 14 bases. The CDR3, as DNA: TGTGCCAGCTCCGCGTACCCGGACAGGCTCCTTATTGGGCTGTTTTTT. This translates into CASSAYPDRLLIGLFF.